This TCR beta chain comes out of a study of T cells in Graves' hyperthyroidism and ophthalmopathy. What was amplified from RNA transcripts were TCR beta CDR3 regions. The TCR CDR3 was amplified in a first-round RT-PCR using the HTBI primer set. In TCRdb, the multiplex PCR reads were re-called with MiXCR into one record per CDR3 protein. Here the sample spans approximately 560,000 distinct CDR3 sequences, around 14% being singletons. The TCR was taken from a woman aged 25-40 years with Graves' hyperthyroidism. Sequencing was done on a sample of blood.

The DNA for the CDR3 is TGTGCCTCAAGGGAGGATTTGAACACCGGGGAGCTGTTTTTT. It is translated as CASREDLNTGELFF. This sequence joins TRBV10-3 and TRBJ2-2, with D maybe TRBD2 (6 bases). The length of the CDR3 is 14 residues. V was shortened by 11 bases and J by 1 base, with 14 bases between the two germline ends. CDR1 is ENHRY and CDR2 is SYGVKD in the germline V gene.